The 19 T cell receptor beta chains reported below all come from one sample, sequenced in a study of blood T cell repertoires in COVID-19. Only in-frame clones appear in the TCRdb table, and some are missing; sequencing was by immunoSEQ multiplex PCR. Among fewer than 65,000 clones listed, around 79% were seen once. The source material was peripheral blood. The receptors originated from a man between 65 and 85 years old with acute or convalescent COVID-19.

This clone was counted many times. The chain joins TRBV6-5 to TRBJ1-5; tentative D call: TRBD1 (6 bases). Germline CDR1 reads MNHEY; CDR2 reads SVGAGI. This CDR3 is built from 15 residues. Between the trimmed V and J ends, which lost 6 bases and 3 bases, there was a span of 15 bases. DNA for the CDR3: TGTGCCAGCAGCCTGGAGTGGACAGTCAATCAGCCCCAGCATTTT. Amino acids: CASSLEWTVNQPQHF.

V and J are TRBV7-2 and TRBJ1-5; no definite D call. Trimming pared 3 bases from V and 0 bases from J, leaving 9 bases between. Germline V gene lookup returns CDR1 SGHTA and CDR2 FQGNSA. CDR3 length: 15 amino acids. The CDR3 DNA sequence: TGTGCCAGCAGCTTCCGCGCGAGTAGCAATCAGCCCCAGCATTTT. Amino acids: CASSFRASSNQPQHF.

The J gene is TRBJ2-3, the V gene TRBV21-1; TRBD1, the table's D call, was not compared with the DNA. TRBV21-1 is a pseudogene segment. The CDR3 contains 19 residues. DNA of the CDR3: TGTGCCAGCAGCCCATTGCTTTACCGGACAGTCATCAGCACAGATACGCAGTATTTT. It specifies CASSPLLYRTVISTDTQYF.

This chain joins TRBV19 and TRBJ2-5, with 11 nucleotides matching TRBD2. CDR1 is LNHDA, CDR2 SQIVND, per germline (reference sequence). The V gene end was trimmed by 3 bases and the J gene end by 2 bases; junction bases not matched to a gene: 2. This CDR3 is 15 amino acids long. The CDR3 DNA reads as TGTGCCAGTAGTATCCTAGCGGGGGGACAAGAGACCCAGTACTTC. Its translation is CASSILAGGQETQYF. Looking up the rest from reference TRBV19 and TRBJ2-5 gives the full variable domain: DGGITQSPKYLFRKEGQNVTLSCEQNLNHDAMYWYRQDPGQGLRLIYYSQIVNDFQKGDIAEGYSVSREKKESFPLTVTSAQKNPTAFYLCASSILAGGQETQYFGPGTRLLVL.

This clone appeared a few times. The chain employs TRBV7-8 and TRBJ1-4, with 7 bases lining up with TRBD1. The V gene end was trimmed by 7 bases and the J gene end by 8 bases; junction bases not matched to a gene: 10. Germline lookup yields CDR1 SGHVS and CDR2 FQNEAQ. This CDR3 is built from 14 residues. The CDR3 spells CASNHRGGREKLFF. Here the CDR3 DNA reads TGTGCCAGCAACCACAGGGGAGGAAGGGAAAAACTGTTTTTT.

The chain joins TRBV29-1 to TRBJ1-1, with 8 bases lining up with TRBD1. The CDR3 totals 13 residues. CDR1 is SQVTM, CDR2 ANQGSEA, per germline. J gave up 3 bases and V 7 bases, and 7 bases lay outside the gene matches. CDR3 loop: CSERPGGDTEAFF. As DNA, the CDR3 is TGCAGCGAACGACCAGGGGGCGACACTGAAGCTTTCTTT. The full variable domain, completed using reference TRBV29-1 and TRBJ1-1, is SAVISQKPSRDICQRGTSLTIQCQVDSQVTMMFWYRQQPGQSLTLIATANQGSEATYESGFVIDKFPISRPNLTFSTLTVSNMSPEDSSIYLCSERPGGDTEAFFGQGTRLTVV.

This sequence joins TRBV11-3 and TRBJ1-6; the match to TRBD1 covers 8 bases. There are 15 residues in the CDR3. V lost 5 bases to trimming and J lost 7 bases; unmatched junction nucleotides: 7. Germline lookup yields CDR1 SGHNT and CDR2 YENEEA. This CDR3 reads CASSAGTGQNSPLHF. CDR3 in DNA: TGTGCCAGCAGCGCCGGGACAGGACAAAATTCACCCCTCCACTTT.

The V call is TRBV15, the J call TRBJ1-1; perhaps TRBD1 as D (5 bases). V shed 1 base and J shed 7 bases, with 10 bases lying between them. This CDR3 spans 13 amino acids. CDR1 and CDR2 from the germline V gene are LNHNV and YYDKDF (reference sequence). The CDR3 here is CATSRVGGSEAFF. CDR3 in DNA: TGTGCCACCAGCAGAGTGGGGGGAAGTGAAGCTTTCTTT. Full variable domain (remainder filled in from reference TRBV15 and TRBJ1-1): DAMVIQNPRYQVTQFGKPVTLSCSQTLNHNVMYWYQQKSSQAPKLLFHYYDKDFNNEADTPDNFQSRRPNTSFCFLDIRSPGLGDTAMYLCATSRVGGSEAFFGQGTRLTVV.

The chain carries TRBV11-2 and TRBJ2-3; 9 nucleotides match TRBD2. CDR3 length equals 15 residues. The germline V gene encodes CDR1 SGHAT and CDR2 FQNNGV. Trimming cost V 5 bases and J 6 bases; bases outside gene matches: 9. CDR3 sequence (DNA): TGTGCCAGCAGCCCGAGCGGGGGGCATTTGGATACGCAGTATTTT. It yields the protein CASSPSGGHLDTQYF.

The table lists this clone with a few counts. The chain is built from TRBV2 and TRBJ2-7; TRBD2 agrees at 11 bases. CDR3 length equals 14 residues. CDR1 is SNHLY, CDR2 FYNNEI, per germline. Trimming took 4 bases from V and 2 from J; bases not matched to a gene: 1. The CDR3 DNA reads TGTGCCAGCAGTGGACTAGCGGGAACCTACGAGCAGTACTTC. Amino acid sequence: CASSGLAGTYEQYF.

This clone has just a few counts. V usage is TRBV6-5 and J usage is TRBJ2-5; tentatively, D is TRBD1 (6 bases). CDR1 and CDR2 from the germline V gene are MNHEY and SVGAGI. This CDR3 has 13 residues. V lost 7 bases to trimming and J lost 5 bases, with 14 bases between them. CDR3 sequence: CASTTGSRETQYF. The CDR3, as DNA: TGTGCCAGCACCACAGGGTCGAGGGAGACCCAGTACTTC.

V is TRBV5-4 and J is TRBJ2-1; 8 nucleotides line up with TRBD1. Per germline, CDR1 SGHNT and CDR2 YYREEE (reference sequence). This CDR3 has 15 amino acids. The ends lost 0 bases at V and 7 bases at J; junction bases unmatched: 6. CDR3 coding DNA: TGTGCCAGCAGCTTGGGCAGGGGGCTGGCTAATGAGCAGTTCTTC. Its protein product is CASSLGRGLANEQFF.

This clone appeared a few times. V gene TRBV5-1 combines with J gene TRBJ1-1; tentatively, D is TRBD1 (6 bases). This CDR3 comprises 14 residues. V was pared by 2 bases and J by 1 base, with 9 bases between. Germline-derived CDR1 and CDR2 are SGHRS and YFSETQ. CDR3 sequence: CASSFGTQNTEAFF. CDR3 sequence (DNA): TGCGCCAGCAGCTTTGGGACACAGAACACTGAAGCTTTCTTT.

This clone showed up just a few times. The chain carries TRBV11-3 and TRBJ2-2, with 7 bases fitting TRBD1. Germline trimming cut 5 bases from V and 3 bases from J; bases unmatched to any gene: 3. CDR3 length equals 14 residues. Germline V gene data show CDR1 as SGHNT and CDR2 as YENEEA. The CDR3 sequence: CASSQGQHTGELFF. The DNA for the CDR3 is TGTGCCAGCAGCCAGGGACAGCACACCGGGGAGCTGTTTTTT.

The sample holds one count of this clone. Here the CDR3 reads CASSEGMGLAVETQYF. For the CDR3, the DNA is TGTGCCAGTAGCGAAGGGATGGGACTAGCCGTGGAGACCCAGTACTTC. V and J are TRBV19 and TRBJ2-5, with 9 bases aligning to TRBD2. Germline V CDR1 and CDR2: LNHDA, SQIVND (reference sequence). The CDR3 runs to 16 residues. V dropped 6 bases and J dropped 5; count of bases not matched to a gene: 13.

DNA of the CDR3: TGTGCCAGCAGCTACACCCTGAACACTGAAGCTTTCTTT. Protein product: CASSYTLNTEAFF. The J gene is TRBJ1-1, the V gene TRBV7-3, with D hard to call. Looked up from germline, CDR1 is SGHTA and CDR2 is FQGTGA. The CDR3 loop spans 13 amino acids. V lost 4 bases and J lost 0, with 6 bases in between.

V and J are TRBV2 and TRBJ1-4, with no clear D. Germline CDR1 reads SNHLY; CDR2 reads FYNNEI. Trimming pared 4 bases from V and 6 bases from J, leaving 12 bases between. The CDR3 totals 14 residues. CDR3 loop: CASSVRGSDEKLFF. The CDR3 DNA is TGTGCCAGCAGTGTGAGAGGGTCCGATGAAAAACTGTTTTTT.

The rearrangement uses TRBV11-2 and TRBJ2-7, with TRBD2 as a possible D gene (5 bases). Trimming pared 5 bases from V and 2 bases from J, leaving 19 bases between. This CDR3 has 16 amino acids. Germline lookup yields CDR1 SGHAT and CDR2 FQNNGV. The CDR3 DNA sequence: TGTGCCAGCAGCCCCCTACGGCGGGCAAGTACCTACGAGCAGTACTTC. Translation: CASSPLRRASTYEQYF.

The chain couples TRBV5-1 to TRBJ1-2, with D possibly matching TRBD1 (6 bases). V shed 0 bases and J shed 2 bases, with 8 bases lying between them. The germline CDR1 and CDR2 sequences are SGHRS and YFSETQ. This CDR3 is built from 14 residues. In nucleotides, the CDR3 is TGCGCCAGCAGCTTGGAGGGGGAGAACTATGGCTACACCTTC. Translated: CASSLEGENYGYTF.